Each of the 22 T cell receptor beta chains below was sequenced from the same sample in a study of T cells after yellow fever vaccination. In TCRdb, the 5' RACE reads were re-called with MiXCR into one record per CDR3 protein. The sample yields fewer than 450,000 distinct CDR3 sequences, 3% to 4.5% seen once. The specimen was PBMCs, collected 5 days after the yellow fever booster vaccination. Receptor source: a man younger than 30 who received the YFV17D yellow fever vaccine.

V and J are TRBV6-2 or TRBV6-3 and TRBJ2-5; weak D call: TRBD2 (5 bases). The CDR3 is made up of 14 amino acids. The germline CDR1 and CDR2 sequences are MNHEY and SVGEGT. Trimming removed 0 bases at V and 4 bases at J, with 9 bases between. The CDR3 loop reads CASSYSFAGETQYF. CDR3 coding DNA: TGTGCCAGCAGTTACTCGTTCGCGGGAGAGACCCAGTACTTC.

This clonotype occurred a few times. The V call is TRBV7-9, the J call TRBJ2-3, with D tentatively TRBD1 (5 bases). Trimming took 8 bases from V and 1 from J, leaving 10 bases between them. Germline V gene lookup returns CDR1 SEHNR and CDR2 FQNEAQ (reference sequence). CDR3 length equals 13 residues. CDR3 bases: TGTGCCAGCCAGGGCTCCCGCACAGATACGCAGTATTTT. Its protein is CASQGSRTDTQYF.

The chain couples TRBV4-1 to TRBJ2-7; TRBD2 agrees at 8 bases. Unmatched junction bases numbered 4, after V lost 4 bases and J lost 5 bases. The CDR3 covers 13 residues. Germline-derived CDR1 and CDR2 are MGHRA and YSYEKL. CDR3 amino acids: CASSPGLVDEQYV. DNA for the CDR3: TGCGCCAGCAGCCCGGGACTAGTAGACGAGCAGTACGTC.

This clonotype was observed a handful of times. The chain uses TRBV12-3 or TRBV12-4 and TRBJ1-5; the D is unclear. V was cut by 5 bases and J by 7 bases, with 15 bases left in between. The length of the CDR3 is 14 residues. The CDR3 reads CASSPRTVLQPQHF. The CDR3 region has the DNA TGTGCCAGCAGTCCCCGGACTGTATTACAGCCCCAGCATTTT.

There are a few counts of this clonotype. The chain employs TRBV7-3 and TRBJ2-1, with 10 nucleotides matching TRBD2. In germline, CDR1 is SGHTA, CDR2 FQGTGA. V was clipped by 4 bases and J by 8 bases; unmatched bases: 8. This CDR3 has 15 amino acids. The CDR3 coding sequence is TGTGCCAGCAGCTCGAGCGGGGGGGCCCACGATGAGCAGTTCTTC. As protein: CASSSSGGAHDEQFF.

The sample holds a few counts of this clonotype. The chain links TRBV19 to TRBJ2-2, with D perhaps TRBD1 (5 bases). The CDR3 extends over 15 amino acids. The germline V and J ends were trimmed by 5 bases and 5 bases, with 15 bases remaining between them. Germline loops: CDR1 LNHDA, CDR2 SQIVND (reference sequence). The CDR3 sequence is CASSVDIGVTGELFF. The CDR3 nucleotides are TGTGCCAGTAGTGTGGACATAGGCGTAACCGGGGAGCTGTTTTTT.

The chain has TRBV7-2 and TRBJ2-7; D tentatively fits TRBD1 or TRBD2 (5 bases each). This CDR3 has 17 amino acids. The germline CDR1 and CDR2 sequences are SGHTA and FQGNSA. The V end lost 1 base, the J end lost 4 bases, and 20 bases lay between the germline ends. The CDR3 region is CASSLVALGVDLYEQYF. The CDR3 DNA sequence: TGTGCCAGCAGCTTAGTCGCGTTGGGGGTAGATTTATACGAGCAGTACTTC. The full variable domain, its missing parts supplied by reference TRBV7-2 and TRBJ2-7, is GAGVSQSPSNKVTEKGKDVELRCDPISGHTALYWYRQSLGQGLEFLIYFQGNSAPDKSGLPSDRFSAERTGGSVSTLTIQRTQQEDSAVYLCASSLVALGVDLYEQYFGPGTRLTVT.

The chain is built from TRBV6-6 and TRBJ1-4; D uncertain. Trimming took off 7 bases at V and 3 bases at J, with 15 bases between the two ends. The CDR3 is made up of 15 amino acids. Germline V lookup: CDR1 MNHNY, CDR2 SVGAGI (reference sequence). CDR3 loop: CASTMRDSANEKLFF. The CDR3 DNA reads as TGTGCCAGCACAATGAGGGATTCGGCTAATGAAAAACTGTTTTTT.

The sample holds many counts of this clonotype. CDR3 in DNA: TGCAGTGCTCTACAGGGGAATGAGCAGTTCTTC. This gives the protein CSALQGNEQFF. The chain carries TRBV20-1 and TRBJ2-1; 7 bases line up with TRBD1. This CDR3 is 11 amino acids long. Germline V gene lookup returns CDR1 DFQATT and CDR2 SNEGSKA (reference sequence). Trimming removed 5 bases from V and 7 bases from J; junction bases left unmatched: 2.

This clonotype was seen a handful of times. This chain uses TRBV7-3 with TRBJ2-5; 7 nucleotides align to TRBD1. After removal of 4 bases from V and 3 bases from J, the junction contained 8 bases not matched to a gene. This CDR3 contains 15 residues. The germline CDR1 and CDR2 sequences are SGHTA and FQGTGA. CDR3 loop: CASSSSGDSKETQYF. CDR3 sequence (DNA): TGTGCCAGCAGCTCCTCTGGGGACAGCAAAGAGACCCAGTACTTC.

The chain has TRBV7-2 and TRBJ2-5, with D possibly being TRBD2 (5 bases). CDR1 SGHTA and CDR2 FQGNSA come from the germline V gene. The CDR3 sequence is 15 residues long. Trimming took 1 base from V and 6 from J, leaving 15 bases between them. The CDR3 reads CASSLETNERKTQYF. Here the CDR3 DNA reads TGTGCCAGCAGCTTAGAGACTAACGAAAGAAAGACCCAGTACTTC.

This sequence joins TRBV20-1 and TRBJ1-2; possibly TRBD1 for D (5 bases). The CDR3 is 13 residues long. V gave up 5 bases and J gave up 4 bases, with 14 bases separating them. CDR1 and CDR2 (germline): DFQATT, SNEGSKA (reference sequence). CDR3 in amino acids: CSAARQPSYGYTF. The CDR3 nucleotides read TGCAGTGCTGCCCGACAGCCCTCCTATGGCTACACCTTC.

This sequence joins TRBV24-1 and TRBJ1-1, with TRBD1 matching over 8 bases. In germline, CDR1 is KGHDR, CDR2 SFDVKD. Trimming took 4 bases from V and 1 from J; bases not matched to a gene: 10. The CDR3 length is 17 residues. The chain's CDR3 is CATSDPTGGGENTEAFF. The CDR3, as DNA: TGTGCCACCAGTGACCCTACAGGGGGAGGCGAGAACACTGAAGCTTTCTTT.

This clonotype showed up just a few times. The chain couples TRBV6-6 to TRBJ2-1, with D perhaps TRBD1 or TRBD2 (6 bases each). Between the trimmed V and J ends, which lost 0 bases and 10 bases, there was a span of 19 bases. The germline gives CDR1 MNHNY, CDR2 SVGAGI (reference sequence). CDR3 length: 16 residues. CDR3 amino acids: CASSYSISSEGGEQFF. The CDR3 DNA follows: TGTGCCAGCAGTTACTCGATATCCTCCGAGGGGGGCGAGCAGTTCTTC.

The chain joins TRBV7-2 to TRBJ2-6, with D perhaps matching TRBD1 (6 bases). Per the germline V gene, CDR1 is SGHTA and CDR2 is FQGNSA. The CDR3 has 15 amino acids. V was cut by 4 bases and J by 5 bases, with 12 bases left in between. CDR3: CASSSSRGWANVLTF. In DNA form, the CDR3 reads TGTGCCAGCAGCTCATCCAGGGGCTGGGCCAACGTCCTGACTTTC.

V usage is TRBV19 and J usage is TRBJ2-3; weak D call: TRBD2 (6 bases). Germline V CDR1 and CDR2: LNHDA, SQIVND (reference sequence). The CDR3 extends over 16 amino acids. The ends were cut back, 5 bases at V and 2 bases at J, with 17 bases in the middle. The chain's CDR3 is CASSLPGRTYTDTQYF. The CDR3 nucleotides read TGTGCCAGTAGTCTTCCCGGGAGAACGTACACAGATACGCAGTATTTT.

This clonotype was seen at least ten times. The V call is TRBV15, the J call TRBJ2-2, with 8 bases matching TRBD1. After removal of 2 bases from V and 6 bases from J, the junction contained 2 bases not matched to a gene. This CDR3 region has 14 residues. Germline lookup yields CDR1 LNHNV and CDR2 YYDKDF (reference sequence). The CDR3 reads CATSRNRGSGELFF. CDR3 DNA: TGTGCCACCAGCAGAAACAGGGGGTCCGGGGAGCTGTTTTTT.

The chain carries TRBV20-1 and TRBJ1-5; D possibly corresponds to TRBD1 (5 bases). CDR1 and CDR2 from the germline V gene are DFQATT and SNEGSKA (reference sequence). V was cut by 6 bases and J by 2 bases, with 11 bases left in between. The CDR3 sequence is 13 residues long. The CDR3 sequence is CSAGGPGNQPQHF. The CDR3 bases are TGCAGTGCGGGGGGACCAGGCAATCAGCCCCAGCATTTT.

J is TRBJ2-3 and V is TRBV7-3, with a tentative D call TRBD2 (5 bases). Trimming took off 5 bases at V and 0 bases at J, with 12 bases between the two ends. This CDR3 comprises 15 residues. Germline CDR1 is SGHTA and CDR2 is FQGTGA. CDR3 DNA: TGTGCCAGCAGCCCCCACTGGACTAGCACAGATACGCAGTATTTT. This codes for CASSPHWTSTDTQYF.

In this sample, this clonotype turned up a few times. This chain joins TRBV5-5 and TRBJ2-1; 7 bases agree with TRBD2. CDR1 and CDR2 (germline): SGHKS, YYEKEE (reference sequence). This CDR3 comprises 14 residues. V lost 6 bases and J lost 8; bases outside the gene matches: 11. Here the CDR3 reads CASTRVGGGYEQFF. Here the CDR3 DNA reads TGTGCCAGCACCCGTGTCGGGGGAGGGTATGAGCAGTTCTTC.

This clonotype was detected many times. The chain joins TRBV4-1 to TRBJ2-6; D possibly corresponds to TRBD2 (6 bases). V was cut by 6 bases and J by 12 bases, with 15 bases left in between. CDR1 and CDR2 (germline): MGHRA, YSYEKL. The CDR3 totals 13 residues. CDR3 DNA: TGCGCCAGCAGTCGGGACTTGGAAGGCGTCCTGACTTTC. This encodes CASSRDLEGVLTF.

The chain links TRBV9 to TRBJ2-6, with D uncertain. The V gene's germline CDR1 is SGDLS and CDR2 YYNGEE. The CDR3 spans 15 residues. V was trimmed by 6 bases and J by 0 bases, leaving 10 bases between them. The CDR3 region has the DNA TGTGCCAGCACCAAAGGCCCCTCTGGGGCCAACGTCCTGACTTTC. Its protein is CASTKGPSGANVLTF.